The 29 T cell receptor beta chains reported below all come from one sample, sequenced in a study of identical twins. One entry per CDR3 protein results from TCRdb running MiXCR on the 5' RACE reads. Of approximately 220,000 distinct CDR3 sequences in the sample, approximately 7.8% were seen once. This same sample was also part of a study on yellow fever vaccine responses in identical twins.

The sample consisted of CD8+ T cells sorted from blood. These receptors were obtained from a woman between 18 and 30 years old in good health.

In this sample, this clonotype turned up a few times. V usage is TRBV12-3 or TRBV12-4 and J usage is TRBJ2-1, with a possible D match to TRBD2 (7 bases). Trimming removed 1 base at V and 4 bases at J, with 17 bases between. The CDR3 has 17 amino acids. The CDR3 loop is CASSLGFVGGGYNEQFF. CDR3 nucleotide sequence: TGTGCCAGCAGTTTAGGTTTTGTGGGAGGGGGGTACAATGAGCAGTTCTTC.

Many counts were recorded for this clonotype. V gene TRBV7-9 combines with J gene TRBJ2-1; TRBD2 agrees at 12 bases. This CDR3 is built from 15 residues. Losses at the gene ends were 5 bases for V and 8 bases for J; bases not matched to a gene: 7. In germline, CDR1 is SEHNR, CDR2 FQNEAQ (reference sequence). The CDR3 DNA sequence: TGTGCCAGCAGCACACCTAGCGGGAGGGACGATGAGCAGTTCTTC. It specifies CASSTPSGRDDEQFF.

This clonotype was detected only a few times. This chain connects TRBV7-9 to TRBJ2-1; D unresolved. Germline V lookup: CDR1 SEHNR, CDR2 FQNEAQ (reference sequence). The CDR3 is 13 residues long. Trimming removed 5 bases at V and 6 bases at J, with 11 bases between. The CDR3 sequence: CASSPTLINEQFF. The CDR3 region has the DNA TGTGCCAGCAGCCCGACTCTCATCAATGAGCAGTTCTTC.

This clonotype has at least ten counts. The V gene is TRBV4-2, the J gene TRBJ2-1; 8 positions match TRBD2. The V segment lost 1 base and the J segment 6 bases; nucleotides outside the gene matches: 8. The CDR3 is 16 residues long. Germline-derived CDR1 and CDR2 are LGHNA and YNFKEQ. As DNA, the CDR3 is TGTGCCAGCAGCCAAGCGGAGCGGGAGTTCTCCAATGAGCAGTTCTTC. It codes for CASSQAEREFSNEQFF.

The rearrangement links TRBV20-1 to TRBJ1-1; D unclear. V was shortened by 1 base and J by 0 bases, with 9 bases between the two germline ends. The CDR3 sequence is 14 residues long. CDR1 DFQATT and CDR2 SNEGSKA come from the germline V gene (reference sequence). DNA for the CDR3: TGCAGTGCTAGAGTCGCGTCGCTGAACACTGAAGCTTTCTTT. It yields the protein CSARVASLNTEAFF.

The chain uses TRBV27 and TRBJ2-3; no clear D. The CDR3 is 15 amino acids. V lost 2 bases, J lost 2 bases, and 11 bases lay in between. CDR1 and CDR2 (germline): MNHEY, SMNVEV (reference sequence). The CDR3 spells CASSLADRTTDTQYF. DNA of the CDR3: TGTGCCAGCAGTTTAGCCGATCGAACCACAGATACGCAGTATTTT.

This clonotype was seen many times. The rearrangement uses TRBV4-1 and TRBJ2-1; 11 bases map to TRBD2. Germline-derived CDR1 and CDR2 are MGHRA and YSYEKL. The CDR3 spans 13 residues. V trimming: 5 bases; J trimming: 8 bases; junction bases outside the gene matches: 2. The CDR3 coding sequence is TGCGCCAGCAGCGTGGGACTAGCGGATGAGCAGTTCTTC. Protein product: CASSVGLADEQFF.

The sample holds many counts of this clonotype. CDR3: CASSQHAFTGTGVGETQYF. CDR3 in DNA: TGCGCCAGCAGCCAACACGCCTTTACCGGGACAGGGGTTGGAGAGACCCAGTACTTC. The J gene is TRBJ2-5, the V gene TRBV4-1; 10 bases line up with TRBD1. Trimming cost V 2 bases and J 4 bases; bases outside gene matches: 16. The V gene's germline CDR1 is MGHRA and CDR2 YSYEKL. The CDR3 loop spans 19 amino acids.

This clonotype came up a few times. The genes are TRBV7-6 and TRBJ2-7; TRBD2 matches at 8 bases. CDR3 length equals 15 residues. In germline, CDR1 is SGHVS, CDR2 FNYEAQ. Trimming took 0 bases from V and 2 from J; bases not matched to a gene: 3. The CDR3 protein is CASSLASGAAYEQYV. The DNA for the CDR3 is TGTGCCAGCAGCTTAGCTAGCGGGGCAGCCTACGAGCAGTACGTC.

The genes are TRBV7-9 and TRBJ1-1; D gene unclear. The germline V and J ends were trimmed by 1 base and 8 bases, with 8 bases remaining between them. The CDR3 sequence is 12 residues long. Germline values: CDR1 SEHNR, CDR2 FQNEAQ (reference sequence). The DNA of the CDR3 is TGTGCCAGCAGCTTAGTTGGAGGGGAAGCTTTCTTT. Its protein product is CASSLVGGEAFF.

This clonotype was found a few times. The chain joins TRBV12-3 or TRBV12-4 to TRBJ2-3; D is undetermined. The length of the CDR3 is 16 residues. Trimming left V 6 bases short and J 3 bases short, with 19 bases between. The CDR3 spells CASSGELPPPTDTQYF. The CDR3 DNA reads TGTGCCAGCAGCGGTGAGCTACCTCCCCCAACAGATACGCAGTATTTT.

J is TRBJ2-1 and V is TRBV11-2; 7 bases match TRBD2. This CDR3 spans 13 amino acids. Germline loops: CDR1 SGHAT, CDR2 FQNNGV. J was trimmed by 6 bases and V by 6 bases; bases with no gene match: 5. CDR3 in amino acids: CASRSGACNEQFF. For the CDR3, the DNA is TGTGCCAGCAGGAGCGGGGCGTGCAATGAGCAGTTCTTC.

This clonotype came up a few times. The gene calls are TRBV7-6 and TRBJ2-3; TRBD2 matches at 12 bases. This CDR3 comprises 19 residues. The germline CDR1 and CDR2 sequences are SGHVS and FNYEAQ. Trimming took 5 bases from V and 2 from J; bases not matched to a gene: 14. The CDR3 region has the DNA TGTGCCAGCAGCCAACCTTCCCAAACTAGCGGGAGGCTCACAGATACGCAGTATTTT. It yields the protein CASSQPSQTSGRLTDTQYF. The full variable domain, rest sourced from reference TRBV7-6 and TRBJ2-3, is GAGVSQSPRYKVTKRGQDVALRCDPISGHVSLYWYRQALGQGPEFLTYFNYEAQQDKSGLPNDRFSAERPEGSISTLTIQRTEQRDSAMYRCASSQPSQTSGRLTDTQYFGPGTRLTVL.

The chain's CDR3 is CSARGLAGGPSGTGELFF. CDR3 in DNA: TGCAGTGCTAGAGGACTAGCGGGGGGGCCTTCGGGCACCGGGGAGCTGTTTTTT. This chain links TRBV20-1 with TRBJ2-2; 14 nucleotides align to TRBD2. V shed 1 base and J 4 bases; nucleotides not matched to a gene: 8. This CDR3 comprises 18 residues. Germline V CDR1 and CDR2: DFQATT, SNEGSKA (reference sequence).

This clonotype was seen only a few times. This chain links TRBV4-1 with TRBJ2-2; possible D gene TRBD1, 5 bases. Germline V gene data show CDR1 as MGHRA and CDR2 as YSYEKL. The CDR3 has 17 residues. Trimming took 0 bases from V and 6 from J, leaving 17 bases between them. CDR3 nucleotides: TGCGCCAGCAGCCAAGAGCCCAGGGATTTGTACTCCGGGGAGCTGTTTTTT. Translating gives CASSQEPRDLYSGELFF.

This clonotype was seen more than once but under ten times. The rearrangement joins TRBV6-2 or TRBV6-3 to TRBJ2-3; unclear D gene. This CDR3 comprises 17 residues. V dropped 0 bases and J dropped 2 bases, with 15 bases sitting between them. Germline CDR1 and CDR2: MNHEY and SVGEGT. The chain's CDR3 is CASSYSMGFLDTDTQYF. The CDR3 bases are TGTGCCAGCAGTTACTCGATGGGATTCCTAGACACAGATACGCAGTATTTT.

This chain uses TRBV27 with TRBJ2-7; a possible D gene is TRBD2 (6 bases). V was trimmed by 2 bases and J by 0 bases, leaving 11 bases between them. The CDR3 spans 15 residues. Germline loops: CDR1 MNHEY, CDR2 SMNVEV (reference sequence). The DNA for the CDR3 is TGTGCCAGCAGTTTAGCGGGGTTGTTCTCCTACGAGCAGTACTTC. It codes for CASSLAGLFSYEQYF.

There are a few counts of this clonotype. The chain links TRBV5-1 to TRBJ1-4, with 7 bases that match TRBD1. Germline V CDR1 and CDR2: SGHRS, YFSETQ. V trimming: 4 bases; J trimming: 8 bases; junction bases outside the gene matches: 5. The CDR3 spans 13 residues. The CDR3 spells CASSVRDSEKLFF. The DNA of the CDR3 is TGCGCCAGCAGCGTCCGGGACAGCGAAAAACTGTTTTTT.

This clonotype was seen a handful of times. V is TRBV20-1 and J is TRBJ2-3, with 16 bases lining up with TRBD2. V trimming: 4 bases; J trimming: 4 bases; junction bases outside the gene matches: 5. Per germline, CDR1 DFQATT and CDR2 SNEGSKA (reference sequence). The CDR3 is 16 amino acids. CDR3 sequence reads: CSAKTGTSGRADTQYF. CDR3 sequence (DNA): TGCAGTGCTAAGACCGGGACTAGCGGGAGGGCAGATACGCAGTATTTT.

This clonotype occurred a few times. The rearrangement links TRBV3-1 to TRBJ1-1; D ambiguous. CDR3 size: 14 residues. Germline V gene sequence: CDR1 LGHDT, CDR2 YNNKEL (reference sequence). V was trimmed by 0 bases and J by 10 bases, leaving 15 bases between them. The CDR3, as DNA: TGTGCCAGCAGCCAAGAAGGGCACAGCGGTGCAGCTTTCTTT. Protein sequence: CASSQEGHSGAAFF.

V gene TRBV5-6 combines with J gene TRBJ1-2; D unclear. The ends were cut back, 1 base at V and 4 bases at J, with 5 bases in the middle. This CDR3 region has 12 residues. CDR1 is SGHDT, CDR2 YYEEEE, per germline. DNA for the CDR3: TGTGCCAGCAGCTTGTCCGTCTATGGCTACACCTTC. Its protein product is CASSLSVYGYTF.

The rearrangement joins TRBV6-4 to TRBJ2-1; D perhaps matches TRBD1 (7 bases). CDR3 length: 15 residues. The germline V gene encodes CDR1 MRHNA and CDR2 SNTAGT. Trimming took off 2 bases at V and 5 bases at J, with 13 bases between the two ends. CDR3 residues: CASSDEEGANNEQFF. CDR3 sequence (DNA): TGTGCCAGCAGTGACGAGGAGGGGGCCAACAATGAGCAGTTCTTC.

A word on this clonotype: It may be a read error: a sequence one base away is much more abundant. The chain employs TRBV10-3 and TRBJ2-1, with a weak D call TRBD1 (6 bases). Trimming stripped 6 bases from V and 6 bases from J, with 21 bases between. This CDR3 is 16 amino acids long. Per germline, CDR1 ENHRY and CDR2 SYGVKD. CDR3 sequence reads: CAIRSGTRKQVNEQFF. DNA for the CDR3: TGTGCCATCAGGTCCGGGACAAGAAAACAGGTCAATGAGCAGTTCTTC.

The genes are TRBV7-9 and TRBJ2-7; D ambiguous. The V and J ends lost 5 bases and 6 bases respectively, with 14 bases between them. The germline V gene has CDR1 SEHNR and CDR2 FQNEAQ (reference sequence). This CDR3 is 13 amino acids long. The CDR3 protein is CASSETARLEQYV. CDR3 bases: TGTGCCAGCAGCGAAACCGCCCGTCTCGAGCAGTACGTC.

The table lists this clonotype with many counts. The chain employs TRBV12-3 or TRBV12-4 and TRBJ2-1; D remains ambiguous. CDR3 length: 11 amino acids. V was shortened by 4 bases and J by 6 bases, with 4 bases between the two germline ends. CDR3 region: CASSYSNEQFF. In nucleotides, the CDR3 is TGTGCCAGCAGTTACAGCAATGAGCAGTTCTTC.

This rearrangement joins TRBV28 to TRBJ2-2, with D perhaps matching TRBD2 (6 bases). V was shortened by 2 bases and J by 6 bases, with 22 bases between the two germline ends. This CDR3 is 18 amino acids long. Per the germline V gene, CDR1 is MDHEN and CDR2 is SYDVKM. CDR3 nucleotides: TGTGCCAGCAGTTTAAGGGGATTTTCACGGCGGGGCGCCGGGGAGCTGTTTTTT. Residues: CASSLRGFSRRGAGELFF.

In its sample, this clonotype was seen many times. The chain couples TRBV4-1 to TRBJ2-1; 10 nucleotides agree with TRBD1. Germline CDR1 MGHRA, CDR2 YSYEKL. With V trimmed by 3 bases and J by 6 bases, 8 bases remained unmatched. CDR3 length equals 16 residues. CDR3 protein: CASSHSTGGEGNEQFF. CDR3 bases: TGCGCCAGCAGCCACTCGACAGGGGGCGAAGGCAATGAGCAGTTCTTC.

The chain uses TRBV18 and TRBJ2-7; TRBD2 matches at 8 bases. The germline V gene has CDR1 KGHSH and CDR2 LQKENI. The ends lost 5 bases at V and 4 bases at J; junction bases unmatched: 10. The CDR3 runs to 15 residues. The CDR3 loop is CASSELRGGPYEQYV. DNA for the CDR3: TGTGCCAGCTCAGAACTACGGGGGGGACCATACGAGCAGTACGTC.

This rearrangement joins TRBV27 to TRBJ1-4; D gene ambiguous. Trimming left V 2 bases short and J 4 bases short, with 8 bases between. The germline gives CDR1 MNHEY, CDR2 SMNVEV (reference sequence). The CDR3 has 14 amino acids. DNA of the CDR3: TGTGCCAGCAGTTTAGATGGTGTTAATGAAAAACTGTTTTTT. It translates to CASSLDGVNEKLFF.